Following are 8 T cell receptor beta chains from one sample sequenced in a study of T cell repertoires in cytomegalovirus infection. TCRdb reprocessed the reads via MiXCR and lists one record per CDR3 protein. Of 250,000 to 300,000 distinct CDR3 sequences listed, more than 15% are singletons. The sequencing input was CD8+ T cells from PBMCs. These receptors were obtained from a human donor in good health (CMV status not recorded). Some clones in this sample may be carry-over from other donors' samples.

This clonotype has only a few counts. V usage is TRBV3-1 and J usage is TRBJ2-7; D uncertain. CDR3 length: 14 residues. Germline-derived CDR1 and CDR2 are LGHDT and YNNKEL (reference sequence). V lost 1 base, J lost 3 bases, and 10 bases lay in between. CDR3 DNA sequence: TGTGCCAGCAGCCAAGTTAGCAGAAGCTACGAGCAGTACTTC. This gives the protein CASSQVSRSYEQYF.

The V and J genes are TRBV4-2 and TRBJ2-3; D may be TRBD2 (5 bases). Between the trimmed V and J ends, which lost 0 bases and 6 bases, there was a span of 13 bases. CDR1 LGHNA and CDR2 YNFKEQ come from the germline V gene. This CDR3 region has 15 residues. CDR3 loop: CASSQDLRTGDTQYF. In DNA form, the CDR3 reads TGTGCCAGCAGCCAAGACCTAAGGACGGGGGATACGCAGTATTTT.

Ten or more counts support this clonotype. V and J are TRBV7-9 and TRBJ2-2, with D perhaps TRBD1 (6 bases). The germline V and J ends were trimmed by 10 bases and 6 bases, with 15 bases remaining between them. CDR1 and CDR2 (germline): SEHNR, FQNEAQ (reference sequence). The CDR3 totals 13 residues. In nucleotides, the CDR3 is TGTGCCATGTGGGACACCTCCTCCGGGGAGCTGTTTTTT. Protein sequence: CAMWDTSSGELFF.

In this sample, this clonotype turned up a few times. J is TRBJ1-5 and V is TRBV19, with D uncertain. Germline V gene lookup returns CDR1 LNHDA and CDR2 SQIVND (reference sequence). V dropped 1 base and J dropped 6 bases, with 13 bases sitting between them. The CDR3 runs 15 residues. The CDR3 region is CASSIAVGGGQPQHF. In nucleotides, the CDR3 is TGTGCCAGTAGTATAGCGGTCGGCGGTGGTCAGCCCCAGCATTTT.

The gene calls are TRBV29-1 and TRBJ1-1; D unresolved. The CDR3 totals 13 residues. Between the trimmed V and J ends, which lost 0 bases and 4 bases, there was a span of 9 bases. From germline, CDR1 is SQVTM and CDR2 ANQGSEA. The CDR3 reads CSVEDAVSTEAFF. Here the CDR3 DNA reads TGCAGCGTTGAAGATGCGGTGAGCACTGAAGCTTTCTTT. Drawing the rest from reference TRBV29-1 and TRBJ1-1, the complete variable domain is SAVISQKPSRDICQRGTSLTIQCQVDSQVTMMFWYRQQPGQSLTLIATANQGSEATYESGFVIDKFPISRPNLTFSTLTVSNMSPEDSSIYLCSVEDAVSTEAFFGQGTRLTVV.

This clonotype has more than one count but fewer than ten. CDR3 residues: CASNTKGGGGTDTQYF. For the CDR3, the DNA is TGTGCCAGCAATACCAAGGGCGGGGGGGGCACAGATACGCAGTATTTT. The V and J genes are TRBV6-6 and TRBJ2-3; 9 bases agree with TRBD2. The V segment lost 7 bases and the J segment 1 base; nucleotides outside the gene matches: 9. The germline V gene encodes CDR1 MNHNY and CDR2 SVGAGI (reference sequence). The CDR3 totals 16 residues.

This clonotype was detected ten times or more. The chain carries TRBV7-6 and TRBJ1-1; 9 nucleotides line up with TRBD1. The V segment lost 4 bases and the J segment 5 bases; nucleotides outside the gene matches: 5. The V gene's germline CDR1 is SGHVS and CDR2 FNYEAQ. The CDR3 extends over 14 amino acids. As DNA, the CDR3 is TGTGCCAGCAGCTCGACAGGGGGTACGACTGAAGCTTTCTTT. Protein product: CASSSTGGTTEAFF.

This clonotype occurred a few times. The J gene is TRBJ1-3, the V gene TRBV12-3 or TRBV12-4, with 10 nucleotides matching TRBD1. The CDR3 consists of 16 residues. V lost 5 bases to trimming and J lost 2 bases; unmatched junction nucleotides: 6. CDR3 sequence: CASSIRTGGPGNTIYF. The CDR3, as DNA: TGTGCCAGCAGTATCCGGACAGGGGGACCTGGAAACACCATATATTTT.